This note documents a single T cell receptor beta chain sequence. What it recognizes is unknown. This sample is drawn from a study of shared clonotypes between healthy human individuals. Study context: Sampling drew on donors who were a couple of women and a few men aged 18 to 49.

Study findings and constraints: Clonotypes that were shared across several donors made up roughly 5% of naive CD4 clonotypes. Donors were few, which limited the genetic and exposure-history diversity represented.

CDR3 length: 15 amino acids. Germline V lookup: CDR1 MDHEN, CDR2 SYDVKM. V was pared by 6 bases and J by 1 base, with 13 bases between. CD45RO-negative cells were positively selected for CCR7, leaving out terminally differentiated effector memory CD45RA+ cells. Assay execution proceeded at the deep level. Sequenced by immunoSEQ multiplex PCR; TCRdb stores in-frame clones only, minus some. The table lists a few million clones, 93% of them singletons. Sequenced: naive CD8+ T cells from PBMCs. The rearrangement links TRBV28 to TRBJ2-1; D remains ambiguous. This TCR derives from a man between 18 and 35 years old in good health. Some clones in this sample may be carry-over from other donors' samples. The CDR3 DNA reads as TGTGCCAGCAGCCTTCCCCGCGAGTCCTACAATGAGCAGTTCTTC. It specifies CASSLPRESYNEQFF.